One TCR beta chain is described in this entry. Some clones are missing from TCRdb's copy, which holds only in-frame ones; the method was immunoSEQ multiplex PCR. The table lists 180,000 or so clones, 91% of them singletons, with about 1.6% in the top ten. This sample is drawn from a study of control samples from healthy donors and cancer patients. Germline CDR1 reads SGHDT; CDR2 reads YYEEEE. CDR3 length: 14 amino acids. The V and J ends lost 3 bases and 2 bases respectively, with 12 bases between them. The sequencing input was blood. The origin of this receptor is a woman aged 25 to 45 in good health. The chain recombines TRBV5-6 with TRBJ2-7; tentative D call: TRBD2 (5 bases). CDR3 sequence reads: CASSSAGAPYEQYF. CDR3 sequence (DNA): TGTGCCAGCAGCTCCGCGGGTGCACCCTACGAGCAGTACTTC.